These 14 T cell receptor beta chains share one sample of origin, sequenced in a study of shared clonotypes between healthy human individuals. Generated by immunoSEQ multiplex PCR, the TCRdb table keeps only in-frame clones and is missing some. The sample gives about 2.4 million clones, 93% of which show up once; about 0.34% is in the top ten. Source material: naive CD4+ T cells from PBMCs. Regarding subset: CD45RA+ positively selected. The source of these receptors is a man between 18 and 29 years old in good health. Some clones in this sample may be carry-over from other donors' samples.

The V call is TRBV5-1, the J call TRBJ2-5, with D perhaps TRBD1 (6 bases). V lost 3 bases, J lost 5 bases, and 14 bases lay in between. Germline V CDR1 and CDR2: SGHRS, YFSETQ. The CDR3 has 14 amino acids. CDR3 sequence (DNA): TGCGCCAGCAGCTCACAGGGAATTGAGGAGACCCAGTACTTC. Translated: CASSSQGIEETQYF.

Remarks on this clone: Other DNA sequences in the sample encode the same CDR3. The V gene is TRBV20-1, the J gene TRBJ1-4, with D unclear. CDR1 is DFQATT, CDR2 SNEGSKA, per germline (reference sequence). V lost 1 base and J 8 bases, leaving 5 bases between the germline ends. CDR3 length: 11 residues. The chain's CDR3 is CSARGTEKLFF. CDR3 nucleotides: TGCAGTGCTAGAGGAACCGAAAAACTGTTTTTT.

The chain links TRBV6-6 to TRBJ1-2, with TRBD1 as a possible D gene (5 bases). CDR3 size: 15 residues. Germline CDR1 MNHNY, CDR2 SVGAGI (reference sequence). Trimming cost V 5 bases and J 9 bases, with 22 bases left between them. CDR3 nucleotides: TGTGCCAGCAGTGGTGGGGGGGTCGGCGAGTACAGCTACACCTTC. It codes for CASSGGGVGEYSYTF.

The J gene is TRBJ1-4, the V gene TRBV19; D unclear. The CDR3 is made up of 14 amino acids. V dropped 5 bases and J dropped 7 bases, with 14 bases sitting between them. Germline values: CDR1 LNHDA, CDR2 SQIVND (reference sequence). This CDR3 is CASSASKTLEKLFF. The CDR3 DNA reads as TGTGCCAGTAGTGCGTCCAAAACACTTGAAAAACTGTTTTTT.

The genes are TRBV5-1 and TRBJ1-6; 10 bases line up with TRBD1. This CDR3 has 14 amino acids. CDR1 and CDR2 (germline): SGHRS, YFSETQ. Losses at the gene ends were 4 bases for V and 9 bases for J; bases not matched to a gene: 4. In DNA, the CDR3 is TGCGCCAGCAGCCCGGGACAGGGGACTTCACCCCTCCACTTT. Encoded protein: CASSPGQGTSPLHF. The variable domain in full, with the rest retrieved from reference TRBV5-1 and TRBJ1-6, is KAGVTQTPRYLIKTRGQQVTLSCSPISGHRSVSWYQQTPGQGLQFLFEYFSETQRNKGNFPGRFSGRQFSNSRSEMNVSTLELGDSALYLCASSPGQGTSPLHFGNGTRLTVT.

The V gene is TRBV6-6, the J gene TRBJ1-5; no clear D gene. There are 15 residues in the CDR3. Germline-derived CDR1 and CDR2 are MNHNY and SVGAGI (reference sequence). The V and J ends lost 8 bases and 0 bases respectively, with 14 bases between them. CDR3 nucleotide sequence: TGTGCCAGCGGTGGACGGATCAATAGCAATCAGCCCCAGCATTTT. This translates into CASGGRINSNQPQHF.

This chain's CDR3 is CASSRQGTSGNEQFF. CDR3 sequence (DNA): TGTGCCAGCTCACGTCAAGGGACTAGCGGGAATGAGCAGTTCTTC. The chain links TRBV18 to TRBJ2-1; 12 nucleotides align to TRBD2. CDR3 size: 15 residues. With V trimmed by 4 bases and J by 7 bases, 5 bases remained unmatched. Germline V gene lookup returns CDR1 KGHSH and CDR2 LQKENI.

The rearrangement uses TRBV6-4 and TRBJ2-2, with 14 bases aligning to TRBD2. CDR1 is MRHNA and CDR2 is SNTAGT in the germline V gene. Trimming cost V 4 bases and J 6 bases; bases outside gene matches: 4. CDR3 length: 16 residues. The CDR3 loop reads CASSAATSGRAGELFF. Here the CDR3 DNA reads TGTGCCAGCAGTGCCGCGACTAGCGGGAGGGCCGGGGAGCTGTTTTTT.

The CDR3 region is CASHTSGQETQYF. CDR3 coding DNA: TGTGCCAGCCACACTAGCGGCCAAGAGACCCAGTACTTC. V usage is TRBV28 and J usage is TRBJ2-5; 8 bases fit TRBD2. CDR3 size: 13 residues. The germline gives CDR1 MDHEN, CDR2 SYDVKM. V trimming: 8 bases; J trimming: 1 base; junction bases outside the gene matches: 3.

The chain is built from TRBV6-6 and TRBJ1-2; D may be TRBD1 (6 bases). Trimming cost V 8 bases and J 10 bases, with 14 bases left between them. The CDR3 length is 11 residues. Germline CDR1 MNHNY, CDR2 SVGAGI (reference sequence). DNA for the CDR3: TGTGCCAGCGGGGGCCCGAGAGCCTACACCTTC. This gives the protein CASGGPRAYTF.

The V call is TRBV7-6, the J call TRBJ2-1, with 9 bases identical to TRBD2. Germline lookup yields CDR1 SGHVS and CDR2 FNYEAQ. The CDR3 is 17 residues long. After removal of 5 bases from V and 0 bases from J, the junction contained 8 bases not matched to a gene. This chain's CDR3 is CASSPFSGGSSYNEQFF. Here the CDR3 DNA reads TGTGCCAGCAGCCCTTTTAGCGGGGGCAGCTCCTACAATGAGCAGTTCTTC.

Written as DNA, the CDR3 is TGTGCCAGCAGTTCGCCGGGACAGGTACCAGATACGCAGTATTTT. As protein: CASSSPGQVPDTQYF. The chain carries TRBV28 and TRBJ2-3, with TRBD1 matching over 8 bases. Trimming cost V 4 bases and J 4 bases; bases outside gene matches: 7. This CDR3 is built from 15 residues. The germline V gene encodes CDR1 MDHEN and CDR2 SYDVKM.

In this sample, this clone turned up once. The chain couples TRBV20-1 to TRBJ2-7; unclear D gene. The CDR3 covers 11 residues. Per germline, CDR1 DFQATT and CDR2 SNEGSKA (reference sequence). V was cut by 4 bases and J by 6 bases, with 10 bases left in between. The CDR3 DNA reads TGCAGTGCTACCCCCCTTGGCGAGCAGTACTTC. This gives the protein CSATPLGEQYF.

The chain uses TRBV7-9 and TRBJ1-5, with D possibly TRBD1 on 5 matching bases. Trimming left V 2 bases short and J 2 bases short, with 10 bases between. Germline-derived CDR1 and CDR2 are SEHNR and FQNEAQ (reference sequence). The CDR3 extends over 15 amino acids. CDR3 loop: CASSLQGGGNQPQHF. For the CDR3, the DNA is TGTGCCAGCAGCTTACAGGGAGGTGGCAATCAGCCCCAGCATTTT.